Listed here are 15 T cell receptor beta chains from one sample, sequenced in a study of T cell changes during pregnancy in multiple sclerosis. Assay: immunoSEQ multiplex PCR; the TCRdb copy retains only in-frame clones and omits some. This sample yields over 90,000 clones, of which more than 85% are seen a single time; 0.8% to 0.95% belongs to the top ten. Here the sequenced sample was peripheral blood, taken before pregnancy. The receptors were sampled from a female donor with multiple sclerosis, enrolled in a pregnancy study.

CDR3 in amino acids: CASSVGASGGAKETQYF. The CDR3 DNA sequence: TGTGCCAGCAGCGTAGGCGCTAGCGGGGGGGCCAAGGAGACCCAGTACTTC. The V and J genes are TRBV9 and TRBJ2-5; TRBD2 agrees at 12 bases. The ends lost 0 bases at V and 5 bases at J; junction bases unmatched: 8. Looked up from germline, CDR1 is SGDLS and CDR2 is YYNGEE. The CDR3 length is 17 residues.

J is TRBJ2-7 and V is TRBV9; 9 bases map to TRBD1. J lost 5 bases, V lost 0 bases, and 12 bases had no gene match. CDR3 length: 17 residues. Germline V CDR1 and CDR2: SGDLS, YYNGEE. For the CDR3, the DNA is TGTGCCAGCAGCGTAGCCGGGACAGGGATTGGGGCCCACGAGCAGTACTTC. It specifies CASSVAGTGIGAHEQYF.

Here the CDR3 reads CASSASGTVQGDTQYF. CDR3 nucleotides: TGTGCCAGCAGCGCGTCCGGGACAGTTCAGGGAGATACGCAGTATTTT. This sequence joins TRBV9 and TRBJ2-3; TRBD1 matches at 7 bases. The CDR3 covers 16 residues. Losses at the gene ends were 3 bases for V and 5 bases for J; bases not matched to a gene: 12. CDR1 is SGDLS and CDR2 is YYNGEE in the germline V gene.

This clone was seen a handful of times. The rearrangement joins TRBV11-3 to TRBJ2-1, with TRBD1 matching over 8 bases. The CDR3 extends over 16 amino acids. V was pared by 3 bases and J by 5 bases, with 9 bases of the junction left unmatched. Germline-derived CDR1 and CDR2 are SGHNT and YENEEA. Here the CDR3 reads CASSFGQGIGNNEQFF. The CDR3 DNA reads TGTGCCAGCAGCTTCGGACAGGGTATTGGGAACAATGAGCAGTTCTTC.

The chain employs TRBV10-1 and TRBJ1-3; D unclear. Germline CDR1 and CDR2: WNHNN and SYGVQD (reference sequence). Trimming pared 2 bases from V and 0 bases from J, leaving 5 bases between. The CDR3 spans 14 residues. CDR3 DNA: TGCGCCAGCAGTGAGCGACACTCTGGAAACACCATATATTTT. Residues: CASSERHSGNTIYF.

V is TRBV2 and J is TRBJ1-2, with TRBD1 matching 7 bases. This CDR3 is built from 13 residues. Germline CDR1 is SNHLY and CDR2 is FYNNEI. Trimming cost V 5 bases and J 3 bases; bases outside gene matches: 3. The chain's CDR3 is CASSPGTDYGYTF. The CDR3 nucleotides are TGTGCCAGCAGTCCCGGGACAGACTATGGCTACACCTTC.

The CDR3, as DNA: TGTGCCATCCAGGGGGCGCGGAACACTGAAGCTTTCTTT. Protein: CAIQGARNTEAFF. This chain connects TRBV10-3 to TRBJ1-1, with TRBD1 matching over 8 bases. The CDR3 totals 13 residues. The V and J ends lost 8 bases and 1 base, in that order; junction bases with no gene match: 3. CDR1 is ENHRY and CDR2 is SYGVKD in the germline V gene.

This clone was counted between two and nine times. J is TRBJ1-2 and V is TRBV7-9; D not certain. Germline V CDR1 and CDR2: SEHNR, FQNEAQ (reference sequence). CDR3 size: 14 residues. V lost 1 base, J lost 8 bases, and 14 bases lay in between. The CDR3 reads CASSLVSGVYGYTF. DNA of the CDR3: TGTGCCAGCAGCTTAGTTTCCGGGGTTTACGGCTACACCTTC.

The chain employs TRBV5-4 and TRBJ2-7; tentatively, D is TRBD1 (5 bases). Trimming removed 4 bases at V and 5 bases at J, with 13 bases between. The V gene's germline CDR1 is SGHNT and CDR2 YYREEE (reference sequence). This CDR3 region has 13 residues. CDR3 sequence: CASSHVGRDEQYF. CDR3 in DNA: TGTGCCAGCAGCCACGTGGGGCGAGACGAGCAGTACTTC.

The chain combines TRBV6-1 with TRBJ1-2, with 8 bases fitting TRBD1. Per the germline V gene, CDR1 is MNHNS and CDR2 is SASEGT. CDR3 length: 16 residues. V trimming: 2 bases; J trimming: 5 bases; junction bases outside the gene matches: 10. The CDR3 here is CASSEFYRDRTYGYTF. The CDR3 DNA reads as TGTGCCAGCAGTGAATTTTACCGGGACAGGACGTATGGCTACACCTTC.

This clone was seen a handful of times. The V call is TRBV18, the J call TRBJ1-1; D not certain. The CDR3 runs 14 residues. Germline V lookup: CDR1 KGHSH, CDR2 LQKENI. V lost 3 bases, J lost 2 bases, and 10 bases lay in between. The CDR3 coding sequence is TGTGCCAGCTCACCGCTAGCGATTAACACTGAAGCTTTCTTT. Translating gives CASSPLAINTEAFF.

The chain links TRBV6-5 to TRBJ1-1, with 9 nucleotides matching TRBD1. V lost 5 bases and J lost 3; bases outside the gene matches: 1. Germline CDR1 is MNHEY and CDR2 is SVGAGI. CDR3 length equals 13 residues. The CDR3 is CASSRDRDTEAFF. The DNA of the CDR3 is TGTGCCAGCAGTCGGGACAGGGACACTGAAGCTTTCTTT.

This chain joins TRBV18 and TRBJ2-2; possible D gene TRBD1, 6 bases. Germline V gene sequence: CDR1 KGHSH, CDR2 LQKENI. Trimming removed 5 bases at V and 6 bases at J, with 13 bases between. This CDR3 has 14 amino acids. The CDR3 protein is CASSLKQGPGELFF. Here the CDR3 DNA reads TGTGCCAGCTCATTGAAACAGGGTCCCGGGGAGCTGTTTTTT.

The rearrangement joins TRBV7-8 to TRBJ2-1; 7 nucleotides align to TRBD2. The CDR3 is 14 amino acids. Germline trimming cut 5 bases from V and 4 bases from J; bases unmatched to any gene: 5. Per germline, CDR1 SGHVS and CDR2 FQNEAQ. The CDR3 region is CASSPYGGYNEQFF. The CDR3 DNA reads TGTGCCAGCAGCCCCTACGGGGGGTACAATGAGCAGTTCTTC.

The rearrangement links TRBV29-1 to TRBJ2-5; TRBD2 matches 10 bases. The J segment lost 3 bases and the V segment lost 6 bases, leaving 7 bases of the junction unmatched. This CDR3 is 14 amino acids long. CDR1 is SQVTM, CDR2 ANQGSEA, per germline. The CDR3 nucleotides read TGCAGCGTCGTGGGGACTAGCGCAAAAGAGACCCAGTACTTC. It translates to CSVVGTSAKETQYF.